This T cell receptor beta chain comes out of a study of blood T cell repertoires in COVID-19. The overall study: From the United States, Italy and Spain came samples of acute and convalescent COVID-19. From T cells, B-cell-depleted T cells, or PBMCs came the material, which was cDNA or gDNA.

In the source study's methods: Reference gene primer amplification gave nucleated cell count estimates. Method: immunoSEQ multiplex PCR; TCRdb's copy keeps in-frame clones and lacks some. That table is the source of V, J and clone size, and D and trimming were worked out from the DNA. The sample shows 200,000 or so clones, 70% to 85% of them seen only once. The specimen sequenced was peripheral blood. The sequence came from a woman in her twenties or thirties with acute or convalescent COVID-19.

CDR3 sequence: CASSLVSAGRDEQYF. The CDR3 region has the DNA TGTGCCAGCAGCTTAGTTTCGGCAGGGAGGGACGAGCAGTACTTC. This chain joins TRBV7-2 and TRBJ2-7; the match to TRBD2 covers 7 bases. The germline V gene has CDR1 SGHTA and CDR2 FQGNSA. J lost 5 bases, V lost 1 base, and 8 bases had no gene match. The CDR3 has 15 amino acids.